A single sample is the source of the 10 T cell receptor beta chains below, sequenced in a study of control samples from healthy donors and cancer patients. Sequencing was performed with immunoSEQ multiplex PCR; in TCRdb, only in-frame clones are kept and a portion is missing. The sample has tens of thousands of clones, roughly 93% seen once; the top ten hold around 1.3%. Sequences were obtained from PBMCs. The receptor source for this set is a woman aged 40-49 years with lung cancer.

The chain uses TRBV11-3 and TRBJ1-2; TRBD1 is a possible D gene (6 bases). Trimming left V 0 bases short and J 6 bases short, with 8 bases between. Germline V gene sequence: CDR1 SGHNT, CDR2 YENEEA. The CDR3 runs 13 residues. The CDR3 region is CASSLDRGNGYTF. The CDR3 DNA reads as TGTGCCAGCAGCTTAGACAGGGGAAATGGCTACACCTTC.

This rearrangement joins TRBV5-1 to TRBJ2-2, with TRBD1 as a possible D gene (6 bases). Trimming left V 0 bases short and J 3 bases short, with 21 bases between. Germline V gene data show CDR1 as SGHRS and CDR2 as YFSETQ. This CDR3 contains 19 residues. The CDR3 here is CASSLVAGLGAGDTGELFF. For the CDR3, the DNA is TGCGCCAGCAGCTTGGTCGCGGGTCTCGGTGCAGGGGACACCGGGGAGCTGTTTTTT. The full variable domain, completed using reference TRBV5-1 and TRBJ2-2, is KAGVTQTPRYLIKTRGQQVTLSCSPISGHRSVSWYQQTPGQGLQFLFEYFSETQRNKGNFPGRFSGRQFSNSRSEMNVSTLELGDSALYLCASSLVAGLGAGDTGELFFGEGSRLTVL.

The V gene is TRBV10-3, the J gene TRBJ1-3; no reliable D call. V gave up 3 bases and J gave up 4 bases, with 13 bases separating them. The CDR3 covers 15 residues. CDR1 ENHRY and CDR2 SYGVKD come from the germline V gene. The CDR3 DNA is TGTGCCATCAGTGACGCTACTTTAGCGGGAAACACCATATATTTT. Residues: CAISDATLAGNTIYF.

The chain has TRBV19 and TRBJ1-4; the D gene is possibly TRBD1 (5 bases). CDR1 LNHDA and CDR2 SQIVND come from the germline V gene (reference sequence). V dropped 2 bases and J dropped 12 bases, with 13 bases sitting between them. This CDR3 is built from 13 residues. The CDR3 DNA is TGTGCCAGTAGTATAATGGGTGAAGGGGAACTGTTTTTT. It specifies CASSIMGEGELFF.

This clone was detected a few times. The chain is built from TRBV10-3 and TRBJ1-1, with TRBD1 matching 7 bases. This CDR3 is built from 18 residues. V was pared by 2 bases and J by 0 bases, with 12 bases of the junction left unmatched. Germline V gene data show CDR1 as ENHRY and CDR2 as SYGVKD. CDR3 amino acids: CAISEPGTDPTLNTEAFF. CDR3 nucleotide sequence: TGTGCCATCAGTGAGCCCGGGACAGATCCCACCTTGAACACTGAAGCTTTCTTT.

In its sample, this clone was seen once. This chain uses TRBV9 with TRBJ2-3, with a tentative D call TRBD1 (5 bases). The germline CDR1 and CDR2 sequences are SGDLS and YYNGEE. The CDR3 runs to 14 residues. Trimming left V 4 bases short and J 8 bases short, with 17 bases between. The DNA for the CDR3 is TGTGCCAGCAGCCCACGACAGCCCTGGGGTACGCAGTATTTT. This sequence encodes CASSPRQPWGTQYF.

This clone was seen once. The gene calls are TRBV19 and TRBJ1-1; 9 bases map to TRBD1. Losses at the gene ends were 6 bases for V and 10 bases for J; bases not matched to a gene: 9. This CDR3 is 13 amino acids long. The V gene's germline CDR1 is LNHDA and CDR2 SQIVND (reference sequence). DNA for the CDR3: TGTGCCAGTAGGCCAACAGGGGGCGCGGCAGCTTTCTTT. Translating gives CASRPTGGAAAFF.

The chain employs TRBV11-2 and TRBJ1-4, with D possibly matching TRBD1 (5 bases). The V end lost 10 bases, the J end lost 7 bases, and 10 bases lay between the germline ends. The CDR3 has 11 amino acids. CDR1 SGHAT and CDR2 FQNNGV come from the germline V gene. Here the CDR3 DNA reads TGTGCCACACAGGATATTGAAAAACTGTTTTTT. It encodes CATQDIEKLFF.

The chain couples TRBV3-1 (or the pseudogene TRBV3-2) to TRBJ1-2, with 9 bases that match TRBD1. Germline values: CDR1 LGHDT, CDR2 YNNKEL (reference sequence). The length of the CDR3 is 14 residues. Trimming took 3 bases from V and 8 from J; bases not matched to a gene: 7. The CDR3 region is CASSHDRGAGGYTF. DNA of the CDR3: TGTGCCAGCAGCCACGACAGGGGGGCTGGGGGCTACACCTTC.

This clone was seen a single time. This chain connects TRBV14 to TRBJ1-4; D perhaps matches TRBD1 (6 bases). Germline-derived CDR1 and CDR2 are SGHDN and FVKESK. V was trimmed by 0 bases and J by 1 base, leaving 18 bases between them. The CDR3 sequence is 19 residues long. CDR3 amino acids: CASSQDDLGTWITNEKLFF. DNA for the CDR3: TGTGCCAGCAGCCAAGATGATTTGGGGACATGGATAACTAATGAAAAACTGTTTTTT.